These 8 T cell receptor beta chains originate from one sample sequenced in a study of human T cells and chemical hapten exposure. TCRdb re-called the RACE reads with MiXCR, one entry per CDR3 protein. Here the sample spans roughly 380,000 distinct CDR3 sequences, approximately 5.1% being singletons. The time point here: pre-sensitization, week 0. Treatment in this sample: therapeutic diphenylcyclopropenone sensitization with weekly scalp DPC. Here the sequenced sample was whole blood, taken in connection with sensitization to the hapten diphenylcyclopropenone (DPC). The receptor set was obtained from a woman aged 50 to 60 with alopecia areata. Some clones in this sample may be carry-over from other donors' samples.

This clonotype was seen a handful of times. The V gene is TRBV6-5, the J gene TRBJ1-2, with D possibly being TRBD1 (6 bases). The CDR3 runs 14 residues. Germline V CDR1 and CDR2: MNHEY, SVGAGI. Trimming took 2 bases from V and 6 from J, leaving 13 bases between them. Here the CDR3 reads CASSYAGAMDGYTF. The CDR3 DNA sequence: TGTGCCAGCAGTTACGCGGGGGCAATGGATGGCTACACCTTC.

This clonotype was seen more than once but under ten times. This chain links TRBV20-1 with TRBJ2-7; 10 bases fit TRBD2. This CDR3 contains 15 residues. V lost 4 bases and J lost 2; bases outside the gene matches: 8. From germline, CDR1 is DFQATT and CDR2 SNEGSKA (reference sequence). CDR3 nucleotide sequence: TGCAGTGCTATACTAGCGGGGCGAAATGCCTACGAGCAGTACTTC. It yields the protein CSAILAGRNAYEQYF.

The genes are TRBV5-7 and TRBJ2-6, with 8 bases aligning to TRBD1. TRBV5-7 is recorded as an ORF, its role being uncertain. Trimming took 3 bases from V and 1 from J; bases not matched to a gene: 9. This CDR3 comprises 18 residues. The CDR3 bases are TGTGCCAGCAGCTCACCAGACAGGGGTTCATCTGGGGCCAACGTCCTGACTTTC. This translates into CASSSPDRGSSGANVLTF.

This clonotype has ten or more counts. The rearrangement joins TRBV7-6 to TRBJ2-7; D perhaps matches TRBD1 (5 bases). The CDR3 extends over 16 amino acids. V was pared by 1 base and J by 2 bases, with 15 bases between. Germline lookup yields CDR1 SGHVS and CDR2 FNYEAQ. The CDR3 reads CASSLGPQGMAYEQYF. CDR3 nucleotides: TGTGCCAGCAGCTTAGGCCCCCAGGGAATGGCCTACGAGCAGTACTTC.

CDR3 sequence (DNA): TGCAGTGCTCTCATGACAGCGAACACTGAAGCTTTCTTT. Translation: CSALMTANTEAFF. V is TRBV20-1 and J is TRBJ1-1, with D maybe TRBD1 (5 bases). Trimming cost V 5 bases and J 1 base, with 11 bases left between them. The CDR3 consists of 13 residues. The V gene's germline CDR1 is DFQATT and CDR2 SNEGSKA (reference sequence).

This clonotype was counted many times. The chain couples TRBV11-3 to TRBJ2-3; D is perhaps TRBD2 (6 bases). This CDR3 contains 13 residues. Deletions cut 5 bases from V and 4 bases from J, with 10 bases between. Germline CDR1 reads SGHNT; CDR2 reads YENEEA. The DNA for the CDR3 is TGTGCCAGCAGCCCGGGGGTGCCAGATACGCAGTATTTT. Translating it yields CASSPGVPDTQYF.

This clonotype has a count of ten or more. The gene calls are TRBV29-1 and TRBJ2-3; D not resolved. The CDR3 is 13 amino acids. Germline CDR1 SQVTM, CDR2 ANQGSEA. Trimming stripped 0 bases from V and 5 bases from J, with 9 bases between. DNA for the CDR3: TGCAGCGTTGAAGACTTAAGAGGAGATACGCAGTATTTT. Protein: CSVEDLRGDTQYF.

This clonotype showed up many times. V gene TRBV27 combines with J gene TRBJ1-6, with no clear D. This CDR3 region has 15 residues. Germline V gives CDR1 MNHEY, CDR2 SMNVEV (reference sequence). V lost 5 bases and J lost 7, with 15 bases in between. The CDR3 sequence is CASSGARFENSPLHF. The CDR3 DNA reads as TGTGCCAGCAGTGGAGCGAGATTCGAGAATTCACCCCTCCACTTT.